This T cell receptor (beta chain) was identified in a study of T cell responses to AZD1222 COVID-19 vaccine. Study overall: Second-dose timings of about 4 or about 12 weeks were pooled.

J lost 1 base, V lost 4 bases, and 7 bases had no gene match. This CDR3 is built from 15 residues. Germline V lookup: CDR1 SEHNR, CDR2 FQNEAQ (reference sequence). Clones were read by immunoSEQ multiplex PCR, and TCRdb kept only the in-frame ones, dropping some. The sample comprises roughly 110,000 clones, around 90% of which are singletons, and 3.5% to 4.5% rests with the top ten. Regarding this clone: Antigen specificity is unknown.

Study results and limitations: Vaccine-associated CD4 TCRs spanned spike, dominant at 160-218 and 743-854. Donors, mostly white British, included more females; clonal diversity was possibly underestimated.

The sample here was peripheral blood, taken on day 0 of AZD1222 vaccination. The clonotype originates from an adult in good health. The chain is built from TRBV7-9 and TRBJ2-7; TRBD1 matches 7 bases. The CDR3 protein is CASSSPGQTSYEQYF. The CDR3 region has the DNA TGTGCCAGCAGCTCTCCGGGACAGACGTCCTACGAGCAGTACTTC.